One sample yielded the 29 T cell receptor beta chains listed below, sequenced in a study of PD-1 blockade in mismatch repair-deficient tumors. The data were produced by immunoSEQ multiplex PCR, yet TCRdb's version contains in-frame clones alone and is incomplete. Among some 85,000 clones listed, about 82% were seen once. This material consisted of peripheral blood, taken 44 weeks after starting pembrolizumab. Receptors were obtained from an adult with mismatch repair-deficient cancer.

CDR3 in DNA: TGCAGCGTCGGACAGGGAAATCCCCTGAACACCGGGGAGCTGTTTTTT. It is translated as CSVGQGNPLNTGELFF. The rearrangement uses TRBV29-1 and TRBJ2-2; TRBD1 agrees at 8 bases. Germline CDR1 SQVTM, CDR2 ANQGSEA. The CDR3 is 16 residues long. Trimming removed 6 bases from V and 1 base from J; junction bases left unmatched: 10.

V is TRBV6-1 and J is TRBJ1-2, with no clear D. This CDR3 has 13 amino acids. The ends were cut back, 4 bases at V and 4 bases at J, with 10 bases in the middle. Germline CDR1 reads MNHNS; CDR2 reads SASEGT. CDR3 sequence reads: CASSVIPSYGYTF. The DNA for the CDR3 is TGTGCCAGCAGTGTAATCCCCAGCTATGGCTACACCTTC.

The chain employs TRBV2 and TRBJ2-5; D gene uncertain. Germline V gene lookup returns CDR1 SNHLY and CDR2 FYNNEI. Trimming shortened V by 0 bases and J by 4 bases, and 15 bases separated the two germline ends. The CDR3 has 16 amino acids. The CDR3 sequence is CASSEAGPSYPETQYF. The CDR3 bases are TGTGCCAGCAGTGAAGCAGGGCCAAGCTACCCAGAGACCCAGTACTTC.

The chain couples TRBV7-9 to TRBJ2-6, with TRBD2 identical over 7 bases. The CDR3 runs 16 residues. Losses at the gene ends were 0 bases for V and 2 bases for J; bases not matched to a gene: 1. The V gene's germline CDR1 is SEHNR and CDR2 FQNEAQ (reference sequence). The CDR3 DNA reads TGTGCCAGCAGCTTAGCGGCGGGAGCTGGGGCCAACGTCCTGACTTTC. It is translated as CASSLAAGAGANVLTF.

CDR3 loop: CASSLGGPGDEQFF. The CDR3 bases are TGTGCCAGCAGCTTAGGCGGTCCGGGGGATGAGCAGTTCTTC. V usage is TRBV11-1 and J usage is TRBJ2-1; the D gene is possibly TRBD2 (6 bases). V was trimmed by 1 base and J by 8 bases, leaving 12 bases between them. CDR1 is SGHAT and CDR2 is FQDESV in the germline V gene (reference sequence). This CDR3 contains 14 residues.

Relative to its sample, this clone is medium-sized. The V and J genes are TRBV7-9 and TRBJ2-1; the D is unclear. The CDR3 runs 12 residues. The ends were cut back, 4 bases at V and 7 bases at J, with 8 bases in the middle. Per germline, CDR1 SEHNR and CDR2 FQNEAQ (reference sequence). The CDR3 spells CASSSSWNEQFF. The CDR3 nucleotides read TGTGCCAGCAGCTCAAGCTGGAATGAGCAGTTCTTC.

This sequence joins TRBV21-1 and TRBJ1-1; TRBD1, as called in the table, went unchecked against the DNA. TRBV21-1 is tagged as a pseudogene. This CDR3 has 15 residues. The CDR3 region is CASSPPGQKNTEAFF. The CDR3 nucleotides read TGTGCCAGCAGCCCCCCGGGACAGAAGAACACTGAAGCTTTCTTT.

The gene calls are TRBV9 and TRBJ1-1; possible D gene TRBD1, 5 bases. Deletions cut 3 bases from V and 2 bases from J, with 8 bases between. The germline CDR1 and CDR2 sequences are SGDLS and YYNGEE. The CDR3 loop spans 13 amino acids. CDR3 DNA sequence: TGTGCCAGCAGCGACAGGATAAACACTGAAGCTTTCTTT. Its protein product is CASSDRINTEAFF.

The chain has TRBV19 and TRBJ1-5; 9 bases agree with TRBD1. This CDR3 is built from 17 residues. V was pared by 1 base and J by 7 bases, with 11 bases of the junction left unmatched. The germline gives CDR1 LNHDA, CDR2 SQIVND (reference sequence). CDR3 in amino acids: CASSIGTGQGFGQPQHF. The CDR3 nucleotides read TGTGCCAGTAGTATAGGGACGGGACAGGGATTCGGCCAGCCCCAGCATTTT.

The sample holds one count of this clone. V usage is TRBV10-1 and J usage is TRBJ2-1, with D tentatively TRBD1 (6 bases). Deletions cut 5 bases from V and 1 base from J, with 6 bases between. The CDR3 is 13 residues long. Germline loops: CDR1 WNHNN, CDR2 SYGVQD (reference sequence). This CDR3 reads CASSRGSYNEQFF. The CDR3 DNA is TGCGCCAGCAGTAGGGGGTCCTACAATGAGCAGTTCTTC.

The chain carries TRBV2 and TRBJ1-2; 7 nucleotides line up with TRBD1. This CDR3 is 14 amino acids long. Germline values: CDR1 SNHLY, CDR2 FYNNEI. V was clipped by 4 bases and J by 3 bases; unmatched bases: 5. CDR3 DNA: TGTGCCAGCAGTGGTTCCGGGACAGACTATGGCTACACCTTC. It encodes CASSGSGTDYGYTF.

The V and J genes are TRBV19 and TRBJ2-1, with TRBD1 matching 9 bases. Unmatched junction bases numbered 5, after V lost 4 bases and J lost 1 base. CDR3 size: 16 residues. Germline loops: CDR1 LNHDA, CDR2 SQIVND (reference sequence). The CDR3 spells CASSNSDRGSYNEQFF. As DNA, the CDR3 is TGTGCCAGTAGTAACTCGGACAGGGGATCCTACAATGAGCAGTTCTTC.

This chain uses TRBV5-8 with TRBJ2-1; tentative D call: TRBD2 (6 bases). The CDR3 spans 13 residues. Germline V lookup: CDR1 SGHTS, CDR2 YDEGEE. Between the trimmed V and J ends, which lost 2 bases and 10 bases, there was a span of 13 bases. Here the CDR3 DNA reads TGTGCCAGCAGCTTAGGAGGGGCAGGAGAGCAGTTCTTC. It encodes CASSLGGAGEQFF.

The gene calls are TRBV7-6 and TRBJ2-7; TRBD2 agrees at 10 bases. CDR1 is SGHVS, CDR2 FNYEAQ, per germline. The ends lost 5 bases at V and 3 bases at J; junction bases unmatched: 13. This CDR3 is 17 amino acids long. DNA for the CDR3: TGTGCCAGCAGCCGCCAGACTAGCGGGTCCACCATCTACGAGCAGTACTTC. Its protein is CASSRQTSGSTIYEQYF.

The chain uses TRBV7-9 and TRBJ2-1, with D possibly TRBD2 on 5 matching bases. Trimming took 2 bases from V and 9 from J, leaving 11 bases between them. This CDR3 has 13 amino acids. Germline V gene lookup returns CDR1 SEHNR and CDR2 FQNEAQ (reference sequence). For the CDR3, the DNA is TGTGCCAGCAGCTTATTACTAGACCGTGAGCAGTTCTTC. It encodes CASSLLLDREQFF. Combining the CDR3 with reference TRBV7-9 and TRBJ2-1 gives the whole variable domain DTGVSQNPRHKITKRGQNVTFRCDPISEHNRLYWYRQTLGQGPEFLTYFQNEAQLEKSRLLSDRFSAERPKGSFSTLEIQRTEQGDSAMYLCASSLLLDREQFFGPGTRLTVL.

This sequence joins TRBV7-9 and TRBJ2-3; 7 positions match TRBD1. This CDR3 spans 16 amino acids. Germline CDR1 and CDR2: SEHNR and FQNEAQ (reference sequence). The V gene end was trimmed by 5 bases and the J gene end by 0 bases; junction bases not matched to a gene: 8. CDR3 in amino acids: CASSKARDRSTDTQYF. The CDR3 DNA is TGTGCCAGCAGCAAGGCCCGGGACAGAAGCACAGATACGCAGTATTTT.

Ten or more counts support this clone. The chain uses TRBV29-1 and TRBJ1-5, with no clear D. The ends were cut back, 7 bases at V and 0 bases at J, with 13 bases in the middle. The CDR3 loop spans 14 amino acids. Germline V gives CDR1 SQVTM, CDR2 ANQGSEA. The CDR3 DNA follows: TGCAGCGGTACTGGGGAGCCTAGCAATCAGCCCCAGCATTTT. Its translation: CSGTGEPSNQPQHF.

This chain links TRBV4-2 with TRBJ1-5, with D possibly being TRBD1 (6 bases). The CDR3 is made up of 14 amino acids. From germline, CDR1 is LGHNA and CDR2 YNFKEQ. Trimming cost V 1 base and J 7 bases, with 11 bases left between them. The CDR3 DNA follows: TGTGCCAGCAGCCAAGGGGGGCAGGGCCAGCCCCAGCATTTT. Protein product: CASSQGGQGQPQHF.

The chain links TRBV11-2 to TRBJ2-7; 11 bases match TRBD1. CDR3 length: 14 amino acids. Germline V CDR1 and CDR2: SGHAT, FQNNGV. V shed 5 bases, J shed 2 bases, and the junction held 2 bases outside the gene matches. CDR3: CASSRDRGAYEQYF. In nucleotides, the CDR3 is TGTGCCAGCAGCCGGGACAGGGGGGCCTACGAGCAGTACTTC.

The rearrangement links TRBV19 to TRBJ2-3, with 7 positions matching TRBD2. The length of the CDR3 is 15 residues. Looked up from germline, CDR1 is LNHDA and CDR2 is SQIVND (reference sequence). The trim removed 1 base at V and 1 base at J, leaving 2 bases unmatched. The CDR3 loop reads CASSIVREGTDTQYF. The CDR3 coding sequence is TGTGCCAGTAGTATAGTCCGGGAGGGCACAGATACGCAGTATTTT. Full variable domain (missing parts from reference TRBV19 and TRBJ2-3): DGGITQSPKYLFRKEGQNVTLSCEQNLNHDAMYWYRQDPGQGLRLIYYSQIVNDFQKGDIAEGYSVSREKKESFPLTVTSAQKNPTAFYLCASSIVREGTDTQYFGPGTRLTVL.

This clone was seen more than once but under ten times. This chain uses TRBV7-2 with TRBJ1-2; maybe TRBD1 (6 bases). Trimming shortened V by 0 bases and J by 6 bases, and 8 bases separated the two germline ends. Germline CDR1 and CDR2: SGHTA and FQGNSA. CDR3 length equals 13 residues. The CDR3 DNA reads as TGTGCCAGCAGCTTAGCACAGGGAGATGGCTACACCTTC. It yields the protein CASSLAQGDGYTF.

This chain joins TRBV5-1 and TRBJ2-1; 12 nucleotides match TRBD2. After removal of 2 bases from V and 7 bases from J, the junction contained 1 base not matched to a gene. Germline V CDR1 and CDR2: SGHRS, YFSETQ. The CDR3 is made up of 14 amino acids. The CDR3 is CASSLTSGRNEQFF. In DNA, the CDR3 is TGCGCCAGCAGCTTAACTAGCGGGAGGAATGAGCAGTTCTTC.

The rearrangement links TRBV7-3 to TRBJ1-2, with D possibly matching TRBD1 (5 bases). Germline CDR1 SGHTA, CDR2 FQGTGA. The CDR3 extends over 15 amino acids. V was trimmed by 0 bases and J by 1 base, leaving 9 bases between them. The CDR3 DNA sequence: TGTGCCAGCAGCTTAACAGGGGCGGATAACTATGGCTACACCTTC. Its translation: CASSLTGADNYGYTF. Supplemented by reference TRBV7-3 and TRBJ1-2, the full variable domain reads GAGVSQTPSNKVTEKGKYVELRCDPISGHTALYWYRQSLGQGPEFLIYFQGTGAADDSGLPNDRFFAVRPEGSVSTLKIQRTERGDSAVYLCASSLTGADNYGYTFGSGTRLTVV.

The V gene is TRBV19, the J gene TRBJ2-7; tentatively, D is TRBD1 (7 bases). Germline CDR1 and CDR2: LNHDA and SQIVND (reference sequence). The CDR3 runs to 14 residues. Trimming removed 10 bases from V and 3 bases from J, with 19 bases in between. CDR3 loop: CATAPRRDSYEQYF. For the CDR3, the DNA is TGTGCCACCGCTCCCCGGAGGGACAGCTACGAGCAGTACTTC. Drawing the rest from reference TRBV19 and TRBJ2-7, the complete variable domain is DGGITQSPKYLFRKEGQNVTLSCEQNLNHDAMYWYRQDPGQGLRLIYYSQIVNDFQKGDIAEGYSVSREKKESFPLTVTSAQKNPTAFYLCATAPRRDSYEQYFGPGTRLTVT.

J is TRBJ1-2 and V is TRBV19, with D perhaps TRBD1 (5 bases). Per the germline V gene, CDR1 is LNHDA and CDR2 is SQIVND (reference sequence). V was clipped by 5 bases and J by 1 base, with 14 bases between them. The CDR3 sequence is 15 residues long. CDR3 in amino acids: CASSAQGTGNYGYTF. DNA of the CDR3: TGTGCCAGTAGTGCCCAGGGCACTGGTAACTATGGCTACACCTTC. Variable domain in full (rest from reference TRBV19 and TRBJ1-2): DGGITQSPKYLFRKEGQNVTLSCEQNLNHDAMYWYRQDPGQGLRLIYYSQIVNDFQKGDIAEGYSVSREKKESFPLTVTSAQKNPTAFYLCASSAQGTGNYGYTFGSGTRLTVV.

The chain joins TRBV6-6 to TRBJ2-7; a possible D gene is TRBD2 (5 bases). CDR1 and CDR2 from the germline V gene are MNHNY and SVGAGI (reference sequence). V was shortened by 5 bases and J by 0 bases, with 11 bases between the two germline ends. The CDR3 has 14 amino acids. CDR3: CASSTRTSSYEQYF. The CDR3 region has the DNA TGTGCCAGCAGTACTAGGACGAGCTCCTACGAGCAGTACTTC.

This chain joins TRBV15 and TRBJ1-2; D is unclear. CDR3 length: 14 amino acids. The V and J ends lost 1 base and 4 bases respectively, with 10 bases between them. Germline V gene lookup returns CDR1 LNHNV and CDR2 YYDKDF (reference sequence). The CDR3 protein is CATSRGGDGYGYTF. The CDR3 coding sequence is TGTGCCACCAGCAGAGGGGGAGACGGCTATGGCTACACCTTC.

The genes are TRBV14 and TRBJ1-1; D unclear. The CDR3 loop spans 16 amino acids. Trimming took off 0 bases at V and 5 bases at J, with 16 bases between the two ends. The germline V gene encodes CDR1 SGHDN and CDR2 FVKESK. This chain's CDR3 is CASSQDLPEVWTEAFF. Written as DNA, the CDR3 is TGTGCCAGCAGCCAAGATCTTCCCGAGGTTTGGACTGAAGCTTTCTTT.

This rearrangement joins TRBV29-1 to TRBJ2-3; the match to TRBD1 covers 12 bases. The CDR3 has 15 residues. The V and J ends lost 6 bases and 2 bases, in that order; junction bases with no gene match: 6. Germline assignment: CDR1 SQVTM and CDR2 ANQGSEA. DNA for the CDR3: TGCAGCGTGGGGGACAGGGGGCTCCCCACAGATACGCAGTATTTT. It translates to CSVGDRGLPTDTQYF.